This T cell receptor (beta chain) derives from a study of Graves' ophthalmopathy and Graves' hyperthyroidism. Investigators amplified TCR beta CDR3 regions from RNA transcripts. First-round RT-PCR relied on HTBI primers, and a second-round multiplex PCR came next. TCRdb processed the multiplex PCR reads anew with MiXCR; each CDR3 protein has one entry. This table has some 370,000 distinct CDR3 sequences, about 18% appearing once. The CDR3 runs to 14 residues. V was pared by 5 bases and J by 6 bases, with 17 bases between. Germline V gene data show CDR1 as MNHEY and CDR2 as SVGEGT. The chain joins TRBV6-2 or TRBV6-3 to TRBJ2-7; TRBD1 might be the D (5 bases). The sample was peripheral blood. The sequence was collected from an adult woman with stable Graves' hyperthyroidism. CDR3 protein: CASSAQKDTLEQYF. The CDR3 nucleotides are TGTGCCAGCAGTGCCCAAAAGGACACCCTCGAGCAGTACTTC.